A single TCR beta chain is shown here with its context. This record comes from a study of blood T cell repertoires in COVID-19. Study overall: Whether acute or convalescent, the COVID-19 samples came from the United States, Italy and Spain. PBMCs, B-cell-depleted T cells, or T cells were the source of the cDNA or gDNA that made up the material.

Per the original methods: Amplified reference gene primers provided the basis for estimating nucleated cell counts. Assay used: immunoSEQ multiplex PCR; TCRdb lists only in-frame clones, some missing. V, J and clone size are taken as reported in that table, and D and trimming were inferred from the DNA itself. The sample consists of about 670,000 clones, more than 80% of them appearing once. The CDR3 runs to 13 residues. Trimming cost V 6 bases and J 6 bases, with 15 bases left between them. The sequenced material came from peripheral blood. This clonotype originated in a woman between 18 and 30 years old with acute or convalescent COVID-19. The V gene is TRBV12-3 or TRBV12-4, the J gene TRBJ2-7, with D tentatively TRBD2 (5 bases). CDR3 protein: CASSGPTEGEQYF. The CDR3 bases are TGTGCCAGCAGCGGACCCACTGAGGGCGAGCAGTACTTC.